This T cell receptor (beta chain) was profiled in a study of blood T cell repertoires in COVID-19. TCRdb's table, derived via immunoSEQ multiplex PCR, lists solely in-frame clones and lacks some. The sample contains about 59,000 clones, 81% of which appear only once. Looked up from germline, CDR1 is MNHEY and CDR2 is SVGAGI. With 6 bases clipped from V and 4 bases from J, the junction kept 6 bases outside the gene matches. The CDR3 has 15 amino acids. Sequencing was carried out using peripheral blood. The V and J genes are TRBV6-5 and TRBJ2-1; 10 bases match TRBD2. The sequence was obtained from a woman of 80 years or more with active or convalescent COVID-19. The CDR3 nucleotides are TGTGCCAGCAGCCGTTATAGCGGGGGGTACAATGAGCAGTTCTTC. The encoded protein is CASSRYSGGYNEQFF.